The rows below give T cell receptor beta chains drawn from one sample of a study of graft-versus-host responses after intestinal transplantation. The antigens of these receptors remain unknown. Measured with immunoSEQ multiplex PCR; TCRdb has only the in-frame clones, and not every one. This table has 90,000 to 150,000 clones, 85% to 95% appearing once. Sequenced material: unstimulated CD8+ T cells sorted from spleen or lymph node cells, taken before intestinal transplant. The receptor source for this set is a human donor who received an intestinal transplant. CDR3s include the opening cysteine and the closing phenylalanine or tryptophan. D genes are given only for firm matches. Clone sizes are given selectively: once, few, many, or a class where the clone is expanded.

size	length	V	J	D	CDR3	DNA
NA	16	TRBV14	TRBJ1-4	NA	CASSQGEVSFNEKLFF	TGTGCCAGCAGCCAAGGAGAGGTTTCCTTTAATGAAAAACTGTTTTTT
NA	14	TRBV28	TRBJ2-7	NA	CASSYQGGRYEQYF	TGTGCCAGCAGTTACCAGGGGGGGCGCTACGAGCAGTACTTC
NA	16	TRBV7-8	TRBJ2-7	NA	CASSLGPGTWTSEQYF	TGTGCCAGCAGCTTAGGACCAGGCACCTGGACCAGCGAGCAGTACTTC
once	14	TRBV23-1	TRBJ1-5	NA	CASSQGANNQPQHF	TGCGCCAGCAGTCAGGGGGCTAACAATCAGCCCCAGCATTTT
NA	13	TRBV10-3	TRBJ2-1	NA	CAIRSALNNEQFF	TGTGCCATCCGAAGCGCTCTAAACAATGAGCAGTTCTTC
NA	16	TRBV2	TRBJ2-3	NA	CASSVRDTPSTDTQYF	TGTGCCAGCAGTGTACGGGACACACCTAGCACAGATACGCAGTATTTT
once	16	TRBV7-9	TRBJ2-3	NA	CASSSRRTTSTDTQYF	TGTGCCAGCAGCTCCCGCAGAACCACTAGCACAGATACGCAGTATTTT
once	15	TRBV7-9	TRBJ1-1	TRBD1	CASSVGTGRDTEAFF	TGTGCCAGCAGCGTAGGGACAGGGAGGGACACTGAAGCTTTCTTT
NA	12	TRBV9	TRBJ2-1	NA	CASSQRRNEQFF	TGTGCCAGCAGCCAAAGGCGCAATGAGCAGTTCTTC
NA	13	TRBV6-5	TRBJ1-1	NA	CASSYGGYTEAFF	TGTGCCAGCAGTTACGGGGGGTATACTGAAGCTTTCTTT
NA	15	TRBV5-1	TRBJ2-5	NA	CASILLPRYQETQYF	TGCGCCAGCATCCTACTACCGAGGTACCAAGAGACCCAGTACTTC
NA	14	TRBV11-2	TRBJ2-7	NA	CASSPWTVSYEQYF	TGTGCCAGCAGCCCCTGGACAGTCTCCTACGAGCAGTACTTC
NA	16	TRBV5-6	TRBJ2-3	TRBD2	CASSFPAGGPPDTQYF	TGTGCCAGCAGCTTTCCAGCGGGAGGGCCCCCAGATACGCAGTATTTT
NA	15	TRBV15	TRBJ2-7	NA	CATSRISGVAYEQYF	TGTGCCACCAGCAGAATAAGCGGCGTTGCCTACGAGCAGTACTTC
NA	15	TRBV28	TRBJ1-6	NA	CASSLRGSYNSPLHF	TGTGCCAGCAGTTTAAGGGGGTCATATAATTCACCCCTCCACTTT
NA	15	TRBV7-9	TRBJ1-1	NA	CASTPTRGTNTEAFF	TGTGCCAGCACCCCCACCCGGGGAACGAACACTGAAGCTTTCTTT
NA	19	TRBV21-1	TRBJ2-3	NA	CASSKPQASGSTSTDTQYF	TGTGCCAGCAGCAAACCCCAAGCGTCCGGGAGCACTAGCACAGATACGCAGTATTTT
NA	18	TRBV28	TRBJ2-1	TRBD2	CASRPWTSGADSYNEQFF	TGTGCCAGCAGACCTTGGACTAGCGGGGCCGACTCCTACAATGAGCAGTTCTTC
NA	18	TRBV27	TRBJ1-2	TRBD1	CASSLGAGQAYKGYGYTF	TGTGCCAGCAGTTTGGGGGCCGGACAGGCATATAAGGGCTATGGCTACACCTTC
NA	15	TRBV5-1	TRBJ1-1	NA	CASSAAQTLNTEAFF	TGCGCCAGCTCCGCTGCCCAAACACTGAACACTGAAGCTTTCTTT
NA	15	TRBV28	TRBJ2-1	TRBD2	CASSLGREDRGEQFF	TGTGCCAGCAGTTTGGGGCGGGAGGATCGTGGTGAGCAGTTCTTC
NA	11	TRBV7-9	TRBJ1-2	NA	CASSLEGRLSF	TGTGCCAGCAGCTTAGAGGGGCGGCTTTCCTTC
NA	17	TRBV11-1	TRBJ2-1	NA	CASSPLGRDFSYNEQFF	TGTGCCAGCAGCCCCCTGGGACGGGACTTTTCATACAATGAGCAGTTCTTC
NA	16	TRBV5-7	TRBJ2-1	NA	CATLYDTLSSYNEQFF	TGTGCCACCCTCTATGACACCTTGAGCTCCTACAATGAGCAGTTCTTC
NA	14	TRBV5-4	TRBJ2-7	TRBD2	CASSLAGVSYEQYF	TGTGCCAGCAGCTTAGCGGGAGTATCCTACGAGCAGTACTTC
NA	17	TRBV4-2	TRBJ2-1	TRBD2	CASSQGPRLAGEDEQFF	TGTGCCAGCAGCCAAGGGCCCAGACTAGCGGGAGAGGATGAGCAGTTCTTC
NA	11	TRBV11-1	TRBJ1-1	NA	CASSLNTEAFF	TGTGCCAGCAGCTTGAACACTGAAGCTTTCTTT
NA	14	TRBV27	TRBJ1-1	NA	CASSFGSWNTEAFF	TGTGCCAGCAGTTTCGGCAGTTGGAACACTGAAGCTTTCTTT
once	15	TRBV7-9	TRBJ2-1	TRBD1	CASSSKGQVYNEQFF	TGTGCCAGCAGCTCCAAAGGACAGGTTTACAATGAGCAGTTCTTC
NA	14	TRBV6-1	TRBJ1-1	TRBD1	CASRDRGLNTEAFF	TGTGCCAGCAGGGACAGGGGATTGAACACTGAAGCTTTCTTT
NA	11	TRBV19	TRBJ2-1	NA	CASSRTGEQFF	TGTGCCAGTAGTAGGACCGGTGAGCAGTTCTTC
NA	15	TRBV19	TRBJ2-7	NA	CASSINPTVSGEQYF	TGTGCCAGTAGTATTAATCCTACTGTTTCGGGAGAGCAGTACTTC
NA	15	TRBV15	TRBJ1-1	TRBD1	CATSREDRGGTEAFF	TGTGCCACCAGCAGAGAGGACAGGGGAGGAACTGAAGCTTTCTTT
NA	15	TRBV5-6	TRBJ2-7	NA	CASNPLRGGAYEQYF	TGTGCCAGCAACCCTCTTCGGGGAGGAGCCTACGAGCAGTACTTC
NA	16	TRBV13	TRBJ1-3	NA	CASSLGRGHSGNTIYF	TGTGCCAGCAGCCTTGGCCGGGGCCACTCTGGAAACACCATATATTTT
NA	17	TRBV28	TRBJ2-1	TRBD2	CASSPWTSGRPYNEQFF	TGTGCCAGCAGTCCTTGGACTAGCGGGAGACCCTACAATGAGCAGTTCTTC
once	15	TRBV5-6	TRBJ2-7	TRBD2	CASSLRDYHSYEQYF	TGTGCCAGCAGCTTGAGGGACTACCACTCCTACGAGCAGTACTTC
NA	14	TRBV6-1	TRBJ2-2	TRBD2	CASSGSGRTGELFF	TGTGCCAGCAGTGGTAGCGGGAGGACCGGGGAGCTGTTTTTT
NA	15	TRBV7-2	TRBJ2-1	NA	CASSLISSRANEQFF	TGTGCCAGCAGCTTAATCTCGTCCAGGGCCAATGAGCAGTTCTTC
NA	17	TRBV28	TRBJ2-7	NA	CASSFPPTGILSYEQYF	TGTGCCAGCAGTTTCCCTCCGACAGGCATACTTTCCTACGAGCAGTACTTC
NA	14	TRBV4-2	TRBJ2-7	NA	CASSQVAGRGEQYF	TGTGCCAGCAGCCAAGTCGCGGGACGGGGCGAGCAGTACTTC
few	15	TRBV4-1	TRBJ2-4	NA	CASSGTYLAKNIQYF	TGCGCCAGCAGTGGGACATATCTAGCCAAAAACATTCAGTACTTC
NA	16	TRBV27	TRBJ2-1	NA	CASSPIGVLGVLKQFF	TGTGCCAGCAGTCCGATTGGTGTGCTGGGGGTTTTAAAGCAGTTCTTC
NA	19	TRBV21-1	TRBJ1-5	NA	CASSKVVGVRGRSNQPQHF	TGTGCCAGCAGCAAAGTCGTGGGGGTTCGGGGCAGGAGCAATCAGCCCCAGCATTTT
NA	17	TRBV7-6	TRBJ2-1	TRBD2	CASSLRMGREPLNEQFF	TGTGCCAGCAGCTTACGAATGGGGCGGGAGCCCCTCAATGAGCAGTTCTTC
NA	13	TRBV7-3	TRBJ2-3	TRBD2	CASSLSGGDTQYF	TGTGCCAGCAGCTTATCGGGAGGAGATACGCAGTATTTT
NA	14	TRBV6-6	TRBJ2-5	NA	CASSHPGPQETQYF	TGTGCCAGCAGTCACCCGGGGCCCCAAGAGACCCAGTACTTC
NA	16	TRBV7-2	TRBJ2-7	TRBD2	CASSLRLAGEAGEQYF	TGTGCCAGCAGCTTAAGGCTAGCGGGAGAGGCGGGGGAGCAGTACTTC
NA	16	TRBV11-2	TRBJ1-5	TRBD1	CASSLGGTAFNQPQHF	TGTGCCAGCAGCTTAGGGGGGACAGCATTCAATCAGCCCCAGCATTTT
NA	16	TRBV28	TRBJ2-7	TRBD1	CASSPTRDRRSSEQYF	TGTGCCAGCAGTCCGACCCGGGACAGGAGATCTTCCGAGCAGTACTTC
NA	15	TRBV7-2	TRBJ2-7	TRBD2	CASSLFSGLSYEQYF	TGTGCCAGCAGCCTCTTTAGCGGGCTCTCCTACGAGCAGTACTTC
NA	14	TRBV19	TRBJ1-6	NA	CASSIYGLGSPLHF	TGTGCCAGTAGTATCTACGGCCTCGGCTCACCCCTCCACTTT
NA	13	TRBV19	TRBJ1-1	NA	CASSIGENTEAFF	TGTGCCAGTAGTATCGGGGAGAACACTGAAGCTTTCTTT
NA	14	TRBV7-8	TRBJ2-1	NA	CASSLTGPYNEQFF	TGTGCCAGCAGCTTAACAGGGCCCTACAATGAGCAGTTCTTC